Listed below are T cell receptor beta chains from one sample, sequenced in a study of a mutant IDH1 vaccine in newly diagnosed glioma. The antigens of these receptors remain unknown. Only in-frame clones appear in the TCRdb table, and some are missing; sequencing was by immunoSEQ multiplex PCR. The sample carries 95,000 to 120,000 clones, roughly 90% recorded once. Specimen: PBMCs, collected from a glioma patient whose treatment included an IDH1 peptide vaccine. The receptor set was obtained from a woman in her forties or fifties with glioma. Both conserved end residues are part of each CDR3. Each record gives: D gene, J gene, clone size, V gene, CDR3 protein, CDR3 DNA. D genes are given only for firm matches. Size is omitted from some rows. Given values are once, few, many or a class for expanded clones.

.	TRBJ1-2	.	TRBV10-3	CAISDFSQASYGYTF	TGTGCCATCAGTGACTTTTCCCAGGCGTCCTATGGCTACACCTTC
TRBD1	TRBJ2-7	.	TRBV6-1	CASSWGQGSYEQYF	TGTGCCAGCAGTTGGGGACAGGGCTCCTACGAGCAGTACTTC
.	TRBJ1-1	.	TRBV12-5	CASGSDRNTEAFF	TGTGCTAGTGGTTCGGACAGGAACACTGAAGCTTTCTTT
TRBD1	TRBJ2-3	.	TRBV6-1	CASRLGQGPDTQYF	TGTGCCAGCAGGTTGGGACAGGGACCAGATACGCAGTATTTT
.	TRBJ2-3	.	TRBV6-1	CASSGSLGTDTQYF	TGTGCCAGCAGTGGGTCACTTGGCACAGATACGCAGTATTTT
TRBD2	TRBJ2-1	once	TRBV18	CASSPRSGSQRDEQFF	TGTGCCAGCTCACCACGGAGCGGGAGCCAGAGAGATGAGCAGTTCTTC
TRBD1	TRBJ2-7	.	TRBV7-2	CASSLDLGTAIWGDEQYF	TGTGCCAGCAGCCTAGATTTGGGGACAGCTATTTGGGGAGACGAGCAGTACTTC
TRBD2	TRBJ2-1	.	TRBV9	CASSEAGGPNEQFF	TGTGCCAGCAGCGAAGCGGGAGGGCCCAATGAGCAGTTCTTC
.	TRBJ1-1	once	TRBV5-1	CASMKGNTNTEAFF	TGCGCCAGCATGAAGGGCAATACGAACACTGAAGCTTTCTTT
.	TRBJ1-1	.	TRBV28	CASPPGEAPGDLNTEAFF	TGTGCCAGCCCTCCCGGGGAGGCTCCCGGGGATCTGAACACTGAAGCTTTCTTT
.	TRBJ1-1	.	TRBV19	CASSIDVRATEAFF	TGTGCCAGTAGTATAGATGTCAGGGCCACTGAAGCTTTCTTT
.	TRBJ1-4	.	TRBV11-2	CASSLDSTGTEKLFF	TGTGCCAGCAGCTTAGATTCCACCGGGACAGAAAAACTGTTTTTT
TRBD1	TRBJ1-1	.	TRBV30	CAWSDRGRGLSLNTEAFF	TGTGCCTGGAGTGATCGGGGCAGGGGGCTGTCACTAAACACTGAAGCTTTCTTT
TRBD1	TRBJ2-1	once	TRBV6-5	CASSSRTGPNEQFF	TGTGCCAGCAGTTCAAGGACAGGACCGAATGAGCAGTTCTTC
.	TRBJ1-2	once	TRBV10-3	CAISEWGARGYTF	TGTGCCATCAGTGAGTGGGGGGCGCGGGGCTACACCTTC
TRBD2	TRBJ2-1	.	TRBV30	CAWRGKSGGAGVFNEQFF	TGTGCCTGGAGGGGGAAATCTGGGGGAGCGGGAGTCTTCAATGAGCAGTTCTTC
.	TRBJ2-7	.	TRBV5-1	CASSLDSQGLYEQYF	TGCGCCAGCAGCTTGGACAGCCAAGGGCTATACGAGCAGTACTTC
TRBD1	TRBJ2-7	.	TRBV7-9	CASSLGDREQYF	TGTGCCAGCAGCTTGGGGGACAGGGAGCAGTACTTC
.	TRBJ2-7	.	TRBV28	CASTSTRGQYF	TGTGCCAGCACCAGTACCAGGGGGCAGTACTTC
.	TRBJ1-5	once	TRBV2	CASSDSGQPQHF	TGTGCCAGCAGTGACAGCGGTCAGCCCCAGCATTTT
.	TRBJ1-2	.	TRBV10-2	CASSRTADYGYTF	TGCGCCAGCAGTCGGACGGCAGACTATGGCTACACCTTC
TRBD2	TRBJ2-5	.	TRBV11-2	CASSSLSTSGVGETQYF	TGTGCCAGCAGCTCCCTATCGACTAGCGGGGTGGGGGAGACCCAGTACTTC
TRBD2	TRBJ2-5	once	TRBV5-1	CASSPGLAGGTGYQETQYF	TGCGCCAGCAGCCCGGGACTAGCGGGAGGTACGGGGTACCAAGAGACCCAGTACTTC
.	TRBJ2-5	.	TRBV5-6	CASSLPGTKETQYF	TGTGCCAGCAGCTTGCCGGGTACAAAAGAGACCCAGTACTTC
.	TRBJ1-4	.	TRBV6-5	CASSYGGEKLFF	TGTGCCAGCAGTTATGGTGGGGAAAAACTGTTTTTT
.	TRBJ2-1	.	TRBV6-6	CASSYLGEQFF	TGTGCCAGCAGTTACTTAGGTGAGCAGTTCTTC
.	TRBJ1-1	.	TRBV6-1	CASSTTADTEAFF	TGTGCCAGCAGTACGACAGCCGACACTGAAGCTTTCTTT
TRBD1	TRBJ2-3	.	TRBV9	CASSSGQGPDTQYF	TGTGCCAGCAGCTCCGGACAGGGCCCAGATACGCAGTATTTT
.	TRBJ2-1	once	TRBV30	CAWSVGISNEQFF	TGTGCCTGGAGTGTAGGGATCAGCAATGAGCAGTTCTTC
.	TRBJ2-5	.	TRBV7-9	CASSLVGGAKTQYF	TGTGCCAGCAGCTTAGTTGGTGGGGCGAAGACCCAGTACTTC
.	TRBJ2-7	.	TRBV11-1	CASSSGYEQYF	TGTGCCAGCAGCTCAGGCTACGAGCAGTACTTC
.	TRBJ2-7	.	TRBV5-6	CASSWTGSYEQYF	TGTGCCAGCAGCTGGACGGGCTCCTACGAGCAGTACTTC
.	TRBJ1-3	.	TRBV7-9	CASSLGSEGRGNTIYF	TGTGCCAGCAGCTTAGGGAGTGAGGGGCGCGGAAACACCATATATTTT
TRBD1	TRBJ2-2	.	TRBV18	CASSGQGAAGELFF	TGTGCCAGCTCGGGACAGGGGGCAGCCGGGGAGCTGTTTTTT
.	TRBJ1-2	.	TRBV10-2	CASSGGLDGYTF	TGCGCCAGCAGTGGGGGGCTTGATGGCTACACCTTC
.	TRBJ2-1	.	TRBV2	CASRDTYNEQFF	TGTGCCAGCAGGGACACCTACAATGAGCAGTTCTTC
TRBD2	TRBJ2-7	.	TRBV11-1	CASSFSGGFSYEQYF	TGTGCCAGCAGCTTTAGCGGGGGTTTCTCCTACGAGCAGTACTTC
.	TRBJ2-7	.	TRBV11-2	CASSTVAPGYEQYF	TGTGCCAGCAGCACGGTGGCCCCAGGCTACGAGCAGTACTTC
TRBD2	TRBJ2-5	once	TRBV7-6	CASSTGTSGGQETQYF	TGTGCCAGCAGCACGGGGACTAGCGGGGGCCAAGAGACCCAGTACTTC